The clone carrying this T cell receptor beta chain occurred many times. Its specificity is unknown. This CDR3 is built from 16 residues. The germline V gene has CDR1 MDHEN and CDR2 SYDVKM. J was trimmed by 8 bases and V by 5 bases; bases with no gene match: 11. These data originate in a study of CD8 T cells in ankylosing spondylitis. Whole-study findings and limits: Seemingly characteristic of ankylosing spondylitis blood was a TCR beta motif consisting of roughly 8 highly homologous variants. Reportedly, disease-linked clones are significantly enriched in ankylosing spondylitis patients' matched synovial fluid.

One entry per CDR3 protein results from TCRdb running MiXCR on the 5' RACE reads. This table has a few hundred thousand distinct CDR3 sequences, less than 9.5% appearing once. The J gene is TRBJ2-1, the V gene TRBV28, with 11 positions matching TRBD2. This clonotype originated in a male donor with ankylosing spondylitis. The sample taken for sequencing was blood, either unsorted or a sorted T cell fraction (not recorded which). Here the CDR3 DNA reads TGTGCCAGCAGTACGCCCGGGACTAGCGGAGGTGATGAGCAGTTCTTC. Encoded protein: CASSTPGTSGGDEQFF. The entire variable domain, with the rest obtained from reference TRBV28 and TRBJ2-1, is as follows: DVKVTQSSRYLVKRTGEKVFLECVQDMDHENMFWYRQDPGLGLRLIYFSYDVKMKEKGDIPEGYSVSREKKERFSLILESASTNQTSMYLCASSTPGTSGGDEQFFGPGTRLTVL.